These T cell receptor beta chains were read from a single sample in a study of blood T cells in healthy people across ages. In TCRdb, the 5' RACE reads were re-called with MiXCR into one record per CDR3 protein. The table has hundreds of thousands of distinct CDR3 sequences, about 30% seen once. What was sequenced was blood. The receptor source for this set is an elderly woman in good health. Both conserved end residues are part of each CDR3. Clone size is not always given. Where it is, it says once, few, many or a class for expanded clones.

V	J	size	CDR3
TRBV5-6	TRBJ2-1	.	CASSLNRDRYEQFF
TRBV6-6	TRBJ2-1	many	CASSTELGVNEQFF
TRBV2	TRBJ2-6	few	CASKILISGANVLTF
TRBV7-2	TRBJ2-1	many	CASSFRGRIDEQFF
TRBV12-3/TRBV12-4	TRBJ2-3	.	CASSLTSDSTDTQYF
TRBV5-1	TRBJ1-5	many	CASRQNSNQPQHF
TRBV6-2/TRBV6-3	TRBJ2-2	few	CASSDRPLGMIAGELFF
TRBV6-5	.	.	CASRFDSYNEQYF
TRBV5-5	TRBJ2-3	.	CASSLFQGRDTQYF
TRBV20-1	TRBJ1-6	many	CSAEDRVDNSPLHF
TRBV6-6	TRBJ2-5	many	CASSYAFQETQYF